This T cell receptor beta chain was sequenced for a study of blood T cell repertoires in COVID-19 (dated by TCRdb to 2019 to 2021). With respect to the entire study: Samples from collaborators originated in the United States, Italy and Spain and spanned both the acute and convalescent phases of COVID-19. The prospective study material was composed of cDNA or gDNA derived from T cells, B-cell-depleted T cells, or PBMCs. Subjects who had been exposed to COVID-19, were actively infected with it, or had recovered from it provided the deeply sampled blood TCRbeta repertoires that made up the dataset. The repertoires were released in a freely available public database meant as a resource for research on the immune response to SARS-CoV-2. The samples were drawn from two sources: the first 160 participants of the ongoing ImmuneRACE study, and some 1,300 subjects contributed by 6 global collaborators. Sample metadata almost always included a de-identified subject ID, COVID-19 status, age in years and sex. Where available, HLA class I and class II types were obtained from metadata supplied by the sample provider rather than from assay-based typing.

The V and J ends are trimmed by 3 bases and 0 bases, leaving 6 bases between them. The CDR3 holds 13 amino acids from the cysteine to the phenylalanine. The entry retains the CDR3 DNA only, 39 bases that are in frame from base 1. The CDR1 and CDR2 encoded by the germline V gene (reference sequence) are SGHNT and YYREEE. As concerns this clone: Its antigen remains undetermined. No much larger clone is present one base from it, and per-base qualities are unavailable.

TCRbeta CDR3 regions were amplified from genomic DNA by means of the immunoSEQ Assay, a bias-controlled multiplex PCR. The authors' pipeline ran thus. Within the assay, amplification of reference gene primers was used to estimate how many nucleated cells each sample contained. Sequence reads were collapsed and filtered to measure the absolute abundance of every unique TCRbeta CDR3 rearrangement. Productive Simpson clonality was computed per sample as the square root of Simpson's diversity index over productive rearrangements. In its TCRdb copy, this immuneACCESS table keeps in-frame sequences only and misses some clones. Where compared with another copy, unresolved V genes explain less than half of these, and the others have no known cause. That table is the source of V, J and clone size, and D and trimming were worked out from the DNA. Present in this sample are fewer than 200,000 clones, about 75% of which were seen just once. The top ten hold less than 30% of the sample.

The collaborating institutions used their own protocols to collect whole blood in K2EDTA tubes. For TCRbeta analysis, collaborator samples were shipped as frozen whole blood, as isolated PBMCs, or as DNA extracted from either sample type. Study-wide findings and limitations: Clinical and demographic metadata were provided uncurated, with the amount varying by source and participant.

Sequencing was performed on peripheral blood. This TCR came from a woman in her sixties or seventies with acute or convalescent COVID-19. The V and J genes are TRBV5-4 and TRBJ1-2; TRBD1 is possibly the D segment (6 matching bases). The DNA is as follows: TGTGCCAGCAGCTGGGACACTAACTATGGCTACACCTTC. This translates into CASSWDTNYGYTF.